The present T cell receptor (beta chain) was sequenced within a study of blood T cell repertoires in COVID-19 (dated by TCRdb to the early 2020s). Study-level background: Samples covering the acute and convalescent phases of COVID-19 were provided by collaborators in the United States, Italy and Spain. The material from the prospective study consisted of cDNA or gDNA derived from T cells, B-cell-depleted T cells, or PBMCs. The dataset comprised deeply sampled blood TCRbeta repertoires from subjects exposed to, actively infected with, or recovered from COVID-19. The repertoires were released in a freely available public database meant as a resource for research on the immune response to SARS-CoV-2. Samples came from the ongoing ImmuneRACE study (first 160 participants) plus 1,254 subjects from 6 global collaborators. A de-identified subject ID, COVID-19 status, age in years and sex were almost always included in the sample metadata. Where available, HLA class I and class II types were obtained from metadata supplied by the sample provider rather than from assay-based typing.

One collaborating source in Seattle enrolled patients while the patients were actively infected and followed the patients over time throughout the course of disease. Each collaborating institution followed its own protocols to collect whole blood in K2EDTA tubes. Collaborator samples were shipped for TCRbeta analysis as frozen whole blood, isolated PBMCs, or DNA extracted from either sample type. TCRbeta CDR3 regions were amplified from genomic DNA using the immunoSEQ Assay, a bias-controlled multiplex PCR. From the authors' description of their analysis: The number of nucleated cells in each sample was estimated from the amplification of reference gene primers within the assay. Sequence reads were collapsed and filtered to measure the absolute abundance of every unique TCRbeta CDR3 rearrangement. For each sample, productive Simpson clonality was calculated as the square root of Simpson's diversity index over productive rearrangements. The immuneACCESS repertoire file appears here via TCRdb, limited to in-frame rearrangements. These files lack a portion of the clones; in checked studies, under half of the deficit traces to unresolved V genes, and the cause of the others is not known. That table furnishes V, J and clone size, whereas the DNA furnished D and trimming. Recorded for this sample are approximately 280,000 clones; around 85% of them occurred a single time. The ten largest clones represent more than 1.1% of the sample.

Paper-wide results and their limitations: The amount of clinical and demographic metadata varied by source and participant and was provided uncurated.

Reading the germline V gene (reference sequence) gives CDR1 LNHNV and CDR2 YYDKDF. Including the terminal cysteine and phenylalanine, the CDR3 comprises 17 residues. Only CDR3 DNA remains: 51 bases, in frame from the first base. V has 4 bases trimmed and J has 0 bases trimmed; junction bases matching no gene number 5. The sample holds a few counts of this clone. Its target antigen remains unknown. No base quality values were provided; no much bigger clone lies one nucleotide off. The chain links TRBV15 with TRBJ2-1, with 11 bases matching TRBD2. The sequenced sample consisted of peripheral blood. The receptor comes from a human donor with COVID-19, enrolled during active disease. The donor label of this sample is uncertain. The CDR3 is CATSTRTSGSSYNEQFF. The nucleotide sequence reads as follows: TGTGCCACCAGCACCCGAACTAGCGGGAGCTCCTACAATGAGCAGTTCTTC.